Included here is one T cell receptor beta chain sequence, with context. V dropped 10 bases and J dropped 4; count of bases not matched to a gene: 7. This CDR3 spans 15 amino acids. The germline V gene encodes CDR1 KGHDR and CDR2 SFDVKD. This sample is drawn from a study of blood T cell repertoires in COVID-19. Study information: Italy, Spain and the United States were the sources of the convalescent and acute COVID-19 samples. T cells, B-cell-depleted T cells, or PBMCs provided the cDNA or gDNA that served as material.

In the original analysis: From reference gene primer amplification, estimates of nucleated cell counts were derived. Only in-frame clones appear in the TCRdb table, and some are missing; sequencing was by immunoSEQ multiplex PCR. D and trimming were read from the DNA, whereas the V and J calls and clone size are those reported in that table. The sample carries under 250,000 clones, around nine tenths recorded once. This clonotype originated in a woman aged 55-70 years with acute or convalescent COVID-19. V usage is TRBV24-1 and J usage is TRBJ2-2, with TRBD2 matching 11 bases. Sequencing was done on a sample of peripheral blood. CDR3 region: CATQLAGDPTGELFF. The CDR3 DNA reads as TGTGCCACTCAACTAGCGGGAGACCCCACCGGGGAGCTGTTTTTT.